The rows below give T cell receptor beta chains drawn from one sample of a study of blood T cell repertoires in COVID-19. Profiling relied on immunoSEQ multiplex PCR, and the TCRdb table lists in-frame clones only, not all of them. The sample lists under 250,000 clones; 80% to 95% were seen once. Sequenced input: peripheral blood. The receptors here all came from a man aged 25 to 40 with COVID-19, enrolled during active disease. The CDR3 runs from the conserved cysteine through the conserved F or W. The order of the fields is clone size, J gene, V gene, D gene, CDR3 DNA, CDR3 protein. D genes are given only for firm matches. The size field is filled for only some rows; it gives once, few, many or a size class.

clone size: once
J gene: TRBJ1-2
V gene: TRBV3-1/TRBV3-2
D gene: TRBD1
CDR3 DNA: TGTGCCAGCAGCCATAGGAGGGGGCGCTCCTATGGCTACACCTTC
CDR3 protein: CASSHRRGRSYGYTF

clone size: NA
J gene: TRBJ1-2
V gene: TRBV6-5
D gene: NA
CDR3 DNA: TGTGCCAGCAGTTATTCAATACAGGGAAACTATGGCTACACCTTC
CDR3 protein: CASSYSIQGNYGYTF

clone size: NA
J gene: TRBJ2-7
V gene: TRBV28
D gene: NA
CDR3 DNA: TGTGCCAGCAGTTACAGGGTCCACGAGCAGTACTTC
CDR3 protein: CASSYRVHEQYF

clone size: few
J gene: TRBJ1-1
V gene: TRBV3-1/TRBV3-2
D gene: NA
CDR3 DNA: TGTGCCAGCATGCAGGGGAACACTGAAGCTTTCTTT
CDR3 protein: CASMQGNTEAFF

clone size: NA
J gene: TRBJ1-1
V gene: TRBV6-2/TRBV6-3
D gene: NA
CDR3 DNA: TGTGCCAGCAGTCCCCTTCGACAGCCCACTGAAGCTTTCTTT
CDR3 protein: CASSPLRQPTEAFF

clone size: NA
J gene: TRBJ2-7
V gene: TRBV19
D gene: TRBD2
CDR3 DNA: TGTGCCAGTAGTATTCGAATAGCGGGGGGATATAGTTTCGACGAGCAGTACTTC
CDR3 protein: CASSIRIAGGYSFDEQYF

clone size: NA
J gene: TRBJ1-5
V gene: TRBV2
D gene: NA
CDR3 DNA: TGTGCCAGCAGTGACCAGGATCAGCCCCAGCATTTT
CDR3 protein: CASSDQDQPQHF

clone size: NA
J gene: TRBJ1-6
V gene: TRBV28
D gene: NA
CDR3 DNA: TGTGCCAGCAGCCCTCGGTCCTATAATTCACCCCTCCACTTT
CDR3 protein: CASSPRSYNSPLHF

clone size: NA
J gene: TRBJ2-3
V gene: TRBV29-1
D gene: NA
CDR3 DNA: TGCAGCGTTGATGGGCAGTTCACAGATACGCAGTATTTT
CDR3 protein: CSVDGQFTDTQYF

clone size: NA
J gene: TRBJ1-6
V gene: TRBV18
D gene: NA
CDR3 DNA: TGTGCCAGCTCACCCCGTAGCGATTCACCCCTCCACTTT
CDR3 protein: CASSPRSDSPLHF

clone size: NA
J gene: TRBJ1-2
V gene: TRBV27
D gene: NA
CDR3 DNA: TGTGCCAGCAGTTTCGGGGGAGCCCCTAACTATGGCTACACCTTC
CDR3 protein: CASSFGGAPNYGYTF

clone size: NA
J gene: TRBJ2-1
V gene: TRBV27
D gene: TRBD1
CDR3 DNA: TGTGCCAGCAGTTACAGGGGGGCATCCTACAATGAGCAGTTCTTC
CDR3 protein: CASSYRGASYNEQFF

clone size: few
J gene: TRBJ2-1
V gene: TRBV18
D gene: NA
CDR3 DNA: TGTGCCAGCTCACCCCGGACGGGAGACTACAATGAGCAGTTCTTC
CDR3 protein: CASSPRTGDYNEQFF

clone size: NA
J gene: TRBJ1-1
V gene: TRBV6-5
D gene: NA
CDR3 DNA: TGTGCCAGCTCCTCGGGAAGTGAAGCTTTCTTT
CDR3 protein: CASSSGSEAFF

clone size: few
J gene: TRBJ2-7
V gene: TRBV4-1
D gene: NA
CDR3 DNA: TGCGCCAGCAGCCCTTTGGACAACTACGAGCAGTACTTC
CDR3 protein: CASSPLDNYEQYF

clone size: NA
J gene: TRBJ2-7
V gene: TRBV6-5
D gene: TRBD1
CDR3 DNA: TGTGCCAGCACCCGGGACAGGGGGTTATACGAGCAGTACTTC
CDR3 protein: CASTRDRGLYEQYF

clone size: NA
J gene: TRBJ1-5
V gene: TRBV6-2/TRBV6-3
D gene: TRBD1
CDR3 DNA: TGTGCCAGCAGCCCTTATCGGGGACAGGTCTATAGCAATCAGCCCCAGCATTTT
CDR3 protein: CASSPYRGQVYSNQPQHF

clone size: NA
J gene: TRBJ2-1
V gene: TRBV11-3
D gene: TRBD2
CDR3 DNA: TGTGCCAGCAGCGGCGGACTAGTTGGCCATGAGCAGTTCTTC
CDR3 protein: CASSGGLVGHEQFF

clone size: NA
J gene: TRBJ1-1
V gene: TRBV27
D gene: NA
CDR3 DNA: TGTGCCAGCAGCCTCTCCACGGGGGTAACTGAAGCTTTCTTT
CDR3 protein: CASSLSTGVTEAFF

clone size: NA
J gene: TRBJ1-1
V gene: TRBV18
D gene: TRBD1
CDR3 DNA: TGTGCCAGCTCACCACCGCAAAAGGGGGCCTACACTGAAGCTTTCTTT
CDR3 protein: CASSPPQKGAYTEAFF

clone size: NA
J gene: TRBJ2-1
V gene: TRBV10-3
D gene: NA
CDR3 DNA: TGTGCCATCAGTGCGGAGTACTCCTACAATGAGCAGTTCTTC
CDR3 protein: CAISAEYSYNEQFF

clone size: NA
J gene: TRBJ1-1
V gene: TRBV19
D gene: NA
CDR3 DNA: TGTGCCAGTATGGACAGACCGAACACTGAAGCTTTCTTT
CDR3 protein: CASMDRPNTEAFF

clone size: once
J gene: TRBJ2-1
V gene: TRBV5-1
D gene: TRBD1
CDR3 DNA: TGCGCCAGCAGCTCGCCGGGACAGTTGAATGAGCAGTTCTTC
CDR3 protein: CASSSPGQLNEQFF

clone size: NA
J gene: TRBJ2-1
V gene: TRBV3-1/TRBV3-2
D gene: TRBD2
CDR3 DNA: TGTGCCAGCAGCCAAACAAGCGGGGGGCGCAATGAGCAGTTCTTC
CDR3 protein: CASSQTSGGRNEQFF

clone size: NA
J gene: TRBJ2-2
V gene: TRBV2
D gene: TRBD1
CDR3 DNA: TGTGCCACAGCTTGGAGACAGGGGGCGTCGGGGGAGCTGTTTTTT
CDR3 protein: CATAWRQGASGELFF

clone size: NA
J gene: TRBJ1-4
V gene: TRBV24-1
D gene: TRBD1
CDR3 DNA: TGTGCCACCAGTGGCCTCCCCTCAGGGGGCAGGGAAAGGGGAAGTGAAAAACTGTTTTTT
CDR3 protein: CATSGLPSGGRERGSEKLFF

clone size: NA
J gene: TRBJ1-2
V gene: TRBV6-6
D gene: TRBD1
CDR3 DNA: TGTGCCAGCGCTGCGGGACAGGACCACTATGGCTACACCTTC
CDR3 protein: CASAAGQDHYGYTF

clone size: NA
J gene: TRBJ2-1
V gene: TRBV19
D gene: TRBD2
CDR3 DNA: TGTGCCAGTAGTATTCAACTAGCGGGGGGACTTGAGCAGTTCTTC
CDR3 protein: CASSIQLAGGLEQFF

clone size: NA
J gene: TRBJ2-1
V gene: TRBV27
D gene: TRBD2
CDR3 DNA: TGTGCCAGCAGTTCCACCCCGAGGAGGGCGGGGGGCTATGAGCAGTTCTTC
CDR3 protein: CASSSTPRRAGGYEQFF

clone size: NA
J gene: TRBJ1-1
V gene: TRBV3-1/TRBV3-2
D gene: NA
CDR3 DNA: TGTGCCAGCAGCCAACAGAACACTGAAGCTTTCTTT
CDR3 protein: CASSQQNTEAFF

clone size: NA
J gene: TRBJ2-7
V gene: TRBV6-6
D gene: TRBD1
CDR3 DNA: TGTGCCAGCAGGACAGGGGATTCCGGCGAGCAGTACTTC
CDR3 protein: CASRTGDSGEQYF

clone size: NA
J gene: TRBJ1-2
V gene: TRBV27
D gene: TRBD1
CDR3 DNA: TGTGCCAGCACCGCGACAGGGGGTCGATTCACCTATGGCTACACCTTC
CDR3 protein: CASTATGGRFTYGYTF

clone size: NA
J gene: TRBJ1-2
V gene: TRBV5-1
D gene: NA
CDR3 DNA: TGCGCCAGCAGCATCCTAGGATCGACTAACTATGGCTACACCTTC
CDR3 protein: CASSILGSTNYGYTF

clone size: NA
J gene: TRBJ1-5
V gene: TRBV4-1
D gene: TRBD1
CDR3 DNA: TGCGCCAGCAGTGTCTTAGGGGGACAGGGCGATCAGCCCCAGCATTTT
CDR3 protein: CASSVLGGQGDQPQHF

clone size: NA
J gene: TRBJ2-2
V gene: TRBV27
D gene: TRBD2
CDR3 DNA: TGTGCCACCGAAGGGACTAGCGGTACCGGGGAGCTGTTTTTT
CDR3 protein: CATEGTSGTGELFF

clone size: NA
J gene: TRBJ1-6
V gene: TRBV7-3
D gene: NA
CDR3 DNA: TGTGCCAGCAGCTTAAGTTACGGGAATAATTCACCCCTCCACTTT
CDR3 protein: CASSLSYGNNSPLHF

clone size: NA
J gene: TRBJ1-6
V gene: TRBV7-3
D gene: TRBD1
CDR3 DNA: TGTGCCAGCAGCTTAAGTCCCGACAGGGAATCACCCCTCCACTTT
CDR3 protein: CASSLSPDRESPLHF

clone size: NA
J gene: TRBJ1-4
V gene: TRBV12-5
D gene: TRBD1
CDR3 DNA: TGTGCTAGTGGCGAAAGGGGGCGTAATGAAAAACTGTTTTTT
CDR3 protein: CASGERGRNEKLFF

clone size: NA
J gene: TRBJ2-3
V gene: TRBV18
D gene: NA
CDR3 DNA: TGTGCCAGCTCACCACGGGGGGACGACACAGATACGCAGTATTTT
CDR3 protein: CASSPRGDDTDTQYF

clone size: once
J gene: TRBJ1-4
V gene: TRBV4-1
D gene: NA
CDR3 DNA: TGCGCCAGCAGCCAAGGACAAGCCAAACCTGAAAAACTGTTTTTT
CDR3 protein: CASSQGQAKPEKLFF

clone size: NA
J gene: TRBJ1-4
V gene: TRBV7-9
D gene: NA
CDR3 DNA: TGTGCCAGCAGCTCCGACAGGTATAATGAAAAACTGTTTTTT
CDR3 protein: CASSSDRYNEKLFF

clone size: once
J gene: TRBJ2-7
V gene: TRBV6-5
D gene: NA
CDR3 DNA: TGTGCCAGCAGTTACTCGAAGGGGTTCTCCTACGAGCAGTACTTC
CDR3 protein: CASSYSKGFSYEQYF

clone size: once
J gene: TRBJ1-3
V gene: TRBV6-5
D gene: NA
CDR3 DNA: TGTGCCAGCAGTTACTCGGGGCAGGCCGGCAACACCATATATTTT
CDR3 protein: CASSYSGQAGNTIYF

clone size: NA
J gene: TRBJ2-3
V gene: TRBV19
D gene: TRBD1
CDR3 DNA: TGTGCCACACGACAGGGAGGCACAGATACGCAGTATTTT
CDR3 protein: CATRQGGTDTQYF

clone size: NA
J gene: TRBJ1-5
V gene: TRBV6-5
D gene: TRBD1
CDR3 DNA: TGTGCCAGCAGTTACGGACAGGGGCGCAATCAGCCCCAGCATTTT
CDR3 protein: CASSYGQGRNQPQHF

clone size: NA
J gene: TRBJ2-3
V gene: TRBV12-5
D gene: TRBD2
CDR3 DNA: TGTGCTAGTGGTTTTGGGGCCCTAGCGGGTAGCACAGATACGCAGTATTTT
CDR3 protein: CASGFGALAGSTDTQYF

clone size: NA
J gene: TRBJ1-6
V gene: TRBV15
D gene: NA
CDR3 DNA: TGTGCCACCAGCAGAGCTGCAGGGGTATATAATTCACCCCTCCACTTT
CDR3 protein: CATSRAAGVYNSPLHF

clone size: once
J gene: TRBJ1-5
V gene: TRBV20-1
D gene: TRBD1
CDR3 DNA: TGCAGTGCTAGTCGGGACAGGGAGGAGCCCCAGCATTTT
CDR3 protein: CSASRDREEPQHF

clone size: NA
J gene: TRBJ2-5
V gene: TRBV3-1/TRBV3-2
D gene: NA
CDR3 DNA: TGTGCCAGCAGCCAAGCGTCGAGGGTAAAGACCCAGTACTTC
CDR3 protein: CASSQASRVKTQYF